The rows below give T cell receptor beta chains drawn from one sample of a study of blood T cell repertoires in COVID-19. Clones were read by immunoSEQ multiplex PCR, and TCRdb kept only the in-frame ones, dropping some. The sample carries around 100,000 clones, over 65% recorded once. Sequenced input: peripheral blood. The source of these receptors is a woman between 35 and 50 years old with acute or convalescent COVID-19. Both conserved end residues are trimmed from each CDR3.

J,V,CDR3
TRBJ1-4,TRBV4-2,ASSQSPTGTTNEKLF
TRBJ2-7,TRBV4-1,ASSQAVDRGIYEQY
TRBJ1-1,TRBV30,AWRLFGQANDEAF
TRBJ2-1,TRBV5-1,ASSLGRLADNEQF
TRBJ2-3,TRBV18,ASSTKHVDTQY
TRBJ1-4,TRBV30,AWSQGAREKLF
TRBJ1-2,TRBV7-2,ASSPQGHLSGYT
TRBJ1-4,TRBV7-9,ASSPGGGNEKLF
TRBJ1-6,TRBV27,ASSSGFNNSPLH
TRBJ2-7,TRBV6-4,ASSDPGTSGGLSYEQY
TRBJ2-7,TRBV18,ASSDTTAEQY
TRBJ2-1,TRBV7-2,ASSLAMTSGGFYNEQF
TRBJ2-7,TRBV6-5,ASRETAGYEQY
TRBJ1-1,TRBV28,ASSLGQGNTEAF
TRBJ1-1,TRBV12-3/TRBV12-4,ASGGLNTEAF
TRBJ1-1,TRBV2,ASSFSGTEAF